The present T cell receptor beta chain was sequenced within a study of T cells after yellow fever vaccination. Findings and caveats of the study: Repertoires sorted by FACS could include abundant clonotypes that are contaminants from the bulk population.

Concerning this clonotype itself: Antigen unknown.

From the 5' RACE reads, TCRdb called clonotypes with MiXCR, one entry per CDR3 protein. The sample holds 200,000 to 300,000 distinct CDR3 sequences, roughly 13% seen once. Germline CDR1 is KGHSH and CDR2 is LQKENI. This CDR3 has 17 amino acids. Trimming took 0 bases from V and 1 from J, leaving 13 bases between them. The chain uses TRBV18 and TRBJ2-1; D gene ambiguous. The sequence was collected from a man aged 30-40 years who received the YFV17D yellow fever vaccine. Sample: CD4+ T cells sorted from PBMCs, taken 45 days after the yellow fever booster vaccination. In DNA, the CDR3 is TGTGCCAGCTCACCACCGCTTCGCAGTCAATCCTACAATGAGCAGTTCTTC. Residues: CASSPPLRSQSYNEQFF.